The 15 T cell receptor beta chains listed next were all sequenced from one sample in a study of blood T cell repertoires in COVID-19 (dated by TCRdb to 2019 to 2021). Receptor libraries were prepared by the immunoSEQ multiplex PCR assay. TCRdb carries this immuneACCESS record with in-frame sequences only. Its versions omit some clonotypes, under half of them owing to an unresolved V gene in the studies checked, with the rest unexplained. The sample table holds 200,000 to 300,000 clones, of which about 88% were seen once. Together, the top ten hold approximately 3.7% of the sample. Sequenced sample: peripheral blood. All receptors derive from a man in his sixties who had recovered from COVID-19.

The chain combines TRBV6-2 or TRBV6-3 with TRBJ2-1, with a weak D call TRBD1 (5 bases). Germline CDR1 and CDR2: MNHEY and SVGEGT. This CDR3 has 14 amino acids. Trimming left V 3 bases short and J 4 bases short, with 10 bases between. The CDR3 nucleotides are TGTGCCAGCAGTTATTCACAGGTATACAATGAGCAGTTCTTC. Protein product: CASSYSQVYNEQFF.

V and J are TRBV10-1 and TRBJ1-4; 8 bases fit TRBD1. Unmatched junction bases numbered 9, after V lost 5 bases and J lost 7 bases. This CDR3 spans 15 amino acids. From germline, CDR1 is WNHNN and CDR2 SYGVQD (reference sequence). The CDR3 reads CASSPGQGVSEKLFF. CDR3 sequence (DNA): TGCGCCAGCAGTCCCGGACAGGGAGTTAGTGAAAAACTGTTTTTT.

The chain joins TRBV19 to TRBJ2-1; no clear D. The germline V and J ends were trimmed by 3 bases and 0 bases, with 9 bases remaining between them. The germline gives CDR1 LNHDA, CDR2 SQIVND (reference sequence). The CDR3 is made up of 15 amino acids. The CDR3 spells CASSISRSSYNEQFF. For the CDR3, the DNA is TGTGCCAGTAGTATTTCCCGCAGCTCCTACAATGAGCAGTTCTTC.

This chain links TRBV27 with TRBJ1-1; TRBD1 matches at 8 bases. V gave up 2 bases and J gave up 0 bases; unmatched junction bases: 2. Per the germline V gene, CDR1 is MNHEY and CDR2 is SMNVEV (reference sequence). CDR3 length: 15 amino acids. The CDR3 loop reads CASSLMDRVNTEAFF. CDR3 coding DNA: TGTGCCAGCAGTTTAATGGACAGGGTGAACACTGAAGCTTTCTTT.

This clone was observed a few times. The chain employs TRBV5-1 and TRBJ2-3; 11 nucleotides align to TRBD2. J lost 0 bases, V lost 1 base, and 7 bases had no gene match. The CDR3 sequence is 18 residues long. The V gene's germline CDR1 is SGHRS and CDR2 YFSETQ. For the CDR3, the DNA is TGCGCCAGCAGCTTGCAGGGACTAGCGGTAGCAAGCACAGATACGCAGTATTTT. This translates into CASSLQGLAVASTDTQYF.

In DNA form, the CDR3 reads TGCAGCGTTGTTCCCAGCACCCCCGGGGACAATGAGCAGTTCTTC. Its protein product is CSVVPSTPGDNEQFF. The rearrangement joins TRBV29-1 to TRBJ2-1, with D perhaps matching TRBD2 (5 bases). This CDR3 comprises 15 residues. In germline, CDR1 is SQVTM, CDR2 ANQGSEA. The V end lost 4 bases, the J end lost 5 bases, and 18 bases lay between the germline ends.

The chain joins TRBV6-6 to TRBJ1-2, with D possibly TRBD1 on 6 matching bases. There are 13 residues in the CDR3. Germline V CDR1 and CDR2: MNHNY, SVGAGI (reference sequence). Trimming shortened V by 6 bases and J by 5 bases, and 13 bases separated the two germline ends. The CDR3 sequence is CASSRTGNYGYTF. CDR3 in DNA: TGTGCCAGCAGCCGTACAGGGAATTATGGCTACACCTTC.

The CDR3 DNA reads TGTGCCAGTAGTATAGAACAGGGGATTGACTATGGCTACACCTTC. Protein: CASSIEQGIDYGYTF. V and J are TRBV19 and TRBJ1-2; 7 positions match TRBD1. V lost 0 bases and J lost 3; bases outside the gene matches: 4. The CDR3 length is 15 residues. Germline V lookup: CDR1 LNHDA, CDR2 SQIVND (reference sequence).

The rearrangement uses TRBV6-5 and TRBJ2-3, with D tentatively TRBD2 (6 bases). Germline-derived CDR1 and CDR2 are MNHEY and SVGAGI. V was cut by 6 bases and J by 0 bases, with 13 bases left in between. CDR3 length: 15 residues. CDR3 sequence: CASSVGGGSTDTQYF. CDR3 bases: TGTGCCAGCAGCGTCGGTGGGGGGAGCACAGATACGCAGTATTTT.

J is TRBJ2-1 and V is TRBV4-2; D ambiguous. Germline-derived CDR1 and CDR2 are LGHNA and YNFKEQ. CDR3 size: 11 residues. The germline V and J ends were trimmed by 4 bases and 8 bases, with 6 bases remaining between them. The DNA of the CDR3 is TGTGCCAGCAGCCTTGGAGATGAGCAGTTCTTC. Amino acid sequence: CASSLGDEQFF.

The CDR3 DNA reads TGTGCCAGCATAAAAGGGTGGGGGGAAAGCGAGCAGTACTTC. Its translation: CASIKGWGESEQYF. The chain links TRBV7-2 to TRBJ2-7, with a tentative D call TRBD2 (6 bases). The ends were cut back, 7 bases at V and 6 bases at J, with 19 bases in the middle. CDR1 is SGHTA and CDR2 is FQGNSA in the germline V gene. The CDR3 contains 14 residues.

The rearrangement uses TRBV27 and TRBJ2-7; D is perhaps TRBD2 (5 bases). The CDR3 spans 14 residues. Germline V lookup: CDR1 MNHEY, CDR2 SMNVEV (reference sequence). Trimming shortened V by 6 bases and J by 3 bases, and 15 bases separated the two germline ends. For the CDR3, the DNA is TGTGCCAGCAGCCGAGGGCCGAGCAGCTACGAGCAGTACTTC. Translating it yields CASSRGPSSYEQYF.

V is TRBV27 and J is TRBJ2-7; the match to TRBD1 covers 12 bases. The CDR3 sequence is 16 residues long. Trimming took 5 bases from V and 5 from J; bases not matched to a gene: 10. Germline values: CDR1 MNHEY, CDR2 SMNVEV (reference sequence). The CDR3 DNA reads as TGTGCCAGCAGTCTAATTCCGGGACAGGGGGCCCACGAGCAGTACTTC. This gives the protein CASSLIPGQGAHEQYF.

DNA of the CDR3: TGTGCCAGCAGCGTCGGGACAGGGTGGGACTATGGCTACACCTTC. Translating gives CASSVGTGWDYGYTF. V is TRBV9 and J is TRBJ1-2, with TRBD1 identical over 9 bases. The germline V gene has CDR1 SGDLS and CDR2 YYNGEE. The CDR3 runs 15 residues. V shed 2 bases, J shed 3 bases, and the junction held 5 bases outside the gene matches.

This clone has a handful of counts. The chain joins TRBV7-3 to TRBJ2-3, with TRBD2 matching 13 bases. Trimming removed 4 bases from V and 1 base from J; junction bases left unmatched: 5. The germline CDR1 and CDR2 sequences are SGHTA and FQGTGA. The CDR3 is 17 amino acids. In DNA form, the CDR3 reads TGTGCCAGCAGCTGGACGGGACTAGCGGGGCGCACAGATACGCAGTATTTT. This encodes CASSWTGLAGRTDTQYF.